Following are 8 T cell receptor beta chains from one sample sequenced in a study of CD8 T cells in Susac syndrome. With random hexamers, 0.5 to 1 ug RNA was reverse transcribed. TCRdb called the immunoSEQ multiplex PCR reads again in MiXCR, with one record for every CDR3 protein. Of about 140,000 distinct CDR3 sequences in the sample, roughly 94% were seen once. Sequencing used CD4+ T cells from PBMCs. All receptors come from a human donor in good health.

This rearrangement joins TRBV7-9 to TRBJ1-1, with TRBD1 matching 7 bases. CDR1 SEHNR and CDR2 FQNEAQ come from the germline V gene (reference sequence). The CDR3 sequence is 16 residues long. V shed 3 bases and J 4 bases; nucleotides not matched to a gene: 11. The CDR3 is CASSFPSKGASTEAFF. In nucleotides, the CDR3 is TGTGCCAGCAGCTTTCCGTCCAAGGGGGCTAGCACTGAAGCTTTCTTT.

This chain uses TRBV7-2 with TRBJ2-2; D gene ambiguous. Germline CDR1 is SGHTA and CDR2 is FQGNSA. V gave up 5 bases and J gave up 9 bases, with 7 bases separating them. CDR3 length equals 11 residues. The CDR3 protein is CASSPKRELFF. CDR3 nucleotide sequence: TGTGCCAGCAGCCCCAAGAGGGAGCTGTTTTTT.

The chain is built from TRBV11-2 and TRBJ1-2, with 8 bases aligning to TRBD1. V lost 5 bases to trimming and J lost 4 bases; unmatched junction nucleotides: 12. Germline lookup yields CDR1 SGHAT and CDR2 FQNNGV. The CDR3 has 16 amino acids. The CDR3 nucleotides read TGTGCCAGCAGCCTACAGGGGGTTAGTTTCAGCTATGGCTACACCTTC. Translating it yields CASSLQGVSFSYGYTF. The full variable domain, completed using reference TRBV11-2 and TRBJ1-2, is EAGVAQSPRYKIIEKRQSVAFWCNPISGHATLYWYQQILGQGPKLLIQFQNNGVVDDSQLPKDRFSAERLKGVDSTLKIQPAKLEDSAVYLCASSLQGVSFSYGYTFGSGTRLTVV.

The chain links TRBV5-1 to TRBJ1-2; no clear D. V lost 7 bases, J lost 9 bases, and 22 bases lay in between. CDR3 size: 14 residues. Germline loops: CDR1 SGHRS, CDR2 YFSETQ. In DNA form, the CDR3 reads TGCGCCAGCTCCATCACCGAGACCGTCGTGAGCTACACCTTC. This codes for CASSITETVVSYTF.

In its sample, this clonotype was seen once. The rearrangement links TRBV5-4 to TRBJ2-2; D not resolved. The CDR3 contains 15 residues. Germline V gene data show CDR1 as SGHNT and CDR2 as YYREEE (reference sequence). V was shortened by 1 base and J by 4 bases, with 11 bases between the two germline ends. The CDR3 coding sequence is TGTGCCAGCAGCTTGAGGTTTTCGAGCACCGGGGAGCTGTTTTTT. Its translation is CASSLRFSSTGELFF.

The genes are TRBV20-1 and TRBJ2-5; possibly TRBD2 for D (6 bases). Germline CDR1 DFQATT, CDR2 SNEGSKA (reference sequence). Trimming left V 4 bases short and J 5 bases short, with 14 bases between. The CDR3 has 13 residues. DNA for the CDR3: TGCAGTGCTATTCAGCGGGTGATGGAGACCCAGTACTTC. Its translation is CSAIQRVMETQYF.

CDR3 bases: TGCGCCAGCAGCCAAGTATTGGGTTCAAGGGGGCTAGCGGCCTACAATGAGCAGTTCTTC. This sequence encodes CASSQVLGSRGLAAYNEQFF. The genes are TRBV4-1 and TRBJ2-1; D is tentatively TRBD1 or TRBD2 (7 bases each). The V end was cut by 1 base, the J end by 2 bases, with 24 bases between. The CDR3 loop spans 20 amino acids. CDR1 MGHRA and CDR2 YSYEKL come from the germline V gene.

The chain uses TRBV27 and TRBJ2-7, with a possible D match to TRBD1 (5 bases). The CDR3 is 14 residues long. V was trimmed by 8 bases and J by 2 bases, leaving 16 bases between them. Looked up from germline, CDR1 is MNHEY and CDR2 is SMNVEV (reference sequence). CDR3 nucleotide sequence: TGTGCCAGCGCATCCGGGTCCAGGGCCTACGAGCAGTACTTC. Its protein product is CASASGSRAYEQYF.